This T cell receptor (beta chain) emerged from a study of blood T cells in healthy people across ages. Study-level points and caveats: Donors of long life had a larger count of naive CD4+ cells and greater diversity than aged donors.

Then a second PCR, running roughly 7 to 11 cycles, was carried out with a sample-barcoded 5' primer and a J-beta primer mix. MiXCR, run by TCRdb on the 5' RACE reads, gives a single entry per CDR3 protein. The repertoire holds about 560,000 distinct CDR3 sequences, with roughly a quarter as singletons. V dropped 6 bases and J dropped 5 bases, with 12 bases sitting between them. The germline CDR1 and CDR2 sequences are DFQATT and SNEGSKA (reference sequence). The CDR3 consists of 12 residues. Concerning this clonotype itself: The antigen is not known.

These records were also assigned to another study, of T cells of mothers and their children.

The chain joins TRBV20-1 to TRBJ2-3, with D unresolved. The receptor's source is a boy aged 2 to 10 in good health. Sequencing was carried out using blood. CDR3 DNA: TGCAGTGCGAGACTCCAACAAGATACGCAGTATTTT. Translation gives CSARLQQDTQYF.